In this sample, the clone carrying this T cell receptor (beta chain) turned up many times. First-strand cDNA used TRAV- and TRBV-specific primers, covering alpha and beta chains. TCRs were put through 15 to 25 PCR cycles of amplification with Phusion. A constant-region primer and the V-primer adapter served as the primer pair. TCRdb analysed the reads with MiXCR anew, one entry per CDR3 protein. The repertoire holds nearly 60,000 distinct CDR3 sequences, with less than 30% as singletons. This entry comes from a study of low-dose radiotherapy and immunotherapy resistance in tumors. Study-level information: Over 26 weeks, cohort 2 got 1 Gy every two weeks, reaching 13 Gy. Intravenously given cyclophosphamide 200 mg/m2 followed a two-week schedule that placed each dose one day before radiation and immunotherapy.

Time point described: after trial treatment. Treatment indicated: LDRT plus nivolumab, ipilimumab, low-dose cyclophosphamide and aspirin (RACIN trial). Treatment of the donors consisted of nivolumab and ipilimumab (plus aspirin, low-dose cyclophosphamide and low-dose radiotherapy). Germline V lookup: CDR1 ENHRY, CDR2 SYGVKD. This CDR3 has 13 residues. V lost 3 bases and J lost 2, with 6 bases in between. The origin of this receptor is a male donor with prostate cancer. The input for sequencing was PBMCs, taken after low-dose radiotherapy plus immunotherapy. The chain joins TRBV10-3 to TRBJ2-3; D remains ambiguous. The CDR3 loop is CAISDGYTDTQYF. CDR3 nucleotides: TGTGCCATCAGTGACGGTTACACAGATACGCAGTATTTT.